The 26 T cell receptor beta chains given below trace back to one sample, sequenced in a study of blood T cell repertoires in COVID-19. The repertoire was sequenced with immunoSEQ multiplex PCR; TCRdb's copy has only in-frame clones and lacks some. The data contain roughly 120,000 clones, about 80% of them singletons. The sequenced sample was peripheral blood. Every receptor here comes from a man in his 70s with acute or convalescent COVID-19.

The CDR3 here is CASSVEGVDRRNEAFF. The CDR3 bases are TGTGCCAGCAGCGTAGAGGGTGTGGACAGAAGGAATGAAGCTTTCTTT. V gene TRBV9 combines with J gene TRBJ1-1; a weak D match, TRBD1 (6 bases). The CDR3 sequence is 16 residues long. V lost 0 bases, J lost 7 bases, and 19 bases lay in between. Per the germline V gene, CDR1 is SGDLS and CDR2 is YYNGEE.

This chain uses TRBV18 with TRBJ1-5; TRBD1 might be the D (6 bases). CDR1 is KGHSH and CDR2 is LQKENI in the germline V gene. This CDR3 region has 15 residues. Trimming shortened V by 2 bases and J by 5 bases, and 13 bases separated the two germline ends. In DNA, the CDR3 is TGTGCCAGCTCACCAGGGACATCGCAAGATCAGCCCCAGCATTTT. It specifies CASSPGTSQDQPQHF.

This clone came up once. The CDR3 here is CASSQAEMNTEAFF. The DNA for the CDR3 is TGCGCCAGCAGCCAAGCGGAGATGAACACTGAAGCTTTCTTT. This chain links TRBV4-3 with TRBJ1-1; no clear D gene. Germline lookup yields CDR1 LGHNA and CDR2 YSLEER. The V gene lost 1 base and the J gene lost 0 bases, with 6 bases spanning the gap. The CDR3 spans 14 residues.

This clone was picked up a small number of times. This sequence joins TRBV2 and TRBJ2-7; D perhaps matches TRBD2 (6 bases). This CDR3 comprises 14 residues. The V end lost 3 bases, the J end lost 8 bases, and 17 bases lay between the germline ends. Germline V gives CDR1 SNHLY, CDR2 FYNNEI. This CDR3 is CASSDGGSVRKQYF. The CDR3 region has the DNA TGTGCCAGCAGTGACGGGGGAAGTGTAAGAAAGCAGTACTTC.

This sequence joins TRBV28 and TRBJ2-7, with 7 bases that match TRBD2. CDR3 length equals 18 residues. Germline trimming cut 4 bases from V and 2 bases from J; bases unmatched to any gene: 17. Germline-derived CDR1 and CDR2 are MDHEN and SYDVKM. CDR3 coding DNA: TGTGCCAGCAGTTCCCGGGACTATCATAGCGAACTCCCCTACGAGCAGTACTTC. Amino acid sequence: CASSSRDYHSELPYEQYF.

This clone was seen a handful of times. V gene TRBV27 combines with J gene TRBJ1-1, with a weak D call TRBD1 (5 bases). CDR1 and CDR2 (germline): MNHEY, SMNVEV (reference sequence). The CDR3 totals 14 residues. Between the trimmed V and J ends, which lost 6 bases and 4 bases, there was a span of 15 bases. As DNA, the CDR3 is TGTGCCAGCAGCTACGGACATCTCGGCACTGAAGCTTTCTTT. Protein sequence: CASSYGHLGTEAFF.

The rearrangement uses TRBV30 and TRBJ2-2; D unresolved. The CDR3 spans 14 residues. Germline V gene sequence: CDR1 GTSNPN, CDR2 SVGIG (reference sequence). V lost 0 bases and J lost 5, with 10 bases in between. CDR3 bases: TGTGCCTGGAGTGTGCAGGCAATGACCGGGGAGCTGTTTTTT. This encodes CAWSVQAMTGELFF.

V gene TRBV2 combines with J gene TRBJ2-1, with 8 bases aligning to TRBD2. Germline loops: CDR1 SNHLY, CDR2 FYNNEI. V shed 7 bases, J shed 0 bases, and the junction held 14 bases outside the gene matches. CDR3 length equals 18 residues. CDR3 in DNA: TGTGCCAGCAACCAAATCAGACTAGCGATTAGCTCCTACAATGAGCAGTTCTTC. Protein sequence: CASNQIRLAISSYNEQFF.

This clone has just a few counts. In DNA form, the CDR3 reads TGTGCCAGCAGCTTGACCAGGGGATTTGCCGGGGAGCTGTTTTTT. Translated, it gives CASSLTRGFAGELFF. The chain combines TRBV5-4 with TRBJ2-2; D is possibly TRBD1 (6 bases). Germline loops: CDR1 SGHNT, CDR2 YYREEE (reference sequence). The V end lost 1 base, the J end lost 6 bases, and 13 bases lay between the germline ends. CDR3 length: 15 residues.

The chain is built from TRBV24-1 and TRBJ2-3, with a weak D call TRBD1 (6 bases). CDR1 is KGHDR and CDR2 is SFDVKD in the germline V gene. Deletions cut 3 bases from V and 4 bases from J, with 10 bases between. The CDR3 spans 14 residues. The CDR3 is CATSDPSGADTQYF. CDR3 nucleotides: TGTGCCACCAGTGATCCGTCAGGGGCAGATACGCAGTATTTT.

The chain employs TRBV6-2 or TRBV6-3 and TRBJ2-2, with a weak D call TRBD2 (6 bases). CDR1 is MNHEY, CDR2 SVGEGT, per germline. The CDR3 covers 17 residues. The V end lost 2 bases, the J end lost 2 bases, and 15 bases lay between the germline ends. The DNA of the CDR3 is TGTGCCAGCAGTTACCGGGGTGACGGGACTAACACCGGGGAGCTGTTTTTT. It is translated as CASSYRGDGTNTGELFF.

V usage is TRBV27 and J usage is TRBJ2-7, with 10 bases aligning to TRBD2. The CDR3 has 17 amino acids. Per the germline V gene, CDR1 is MNHEY and CDR2 is SMNVEV (reference sequence). V lost 6 bases to trimming and J lost 2 bases; unmatched junction nucleotides: 13. CDR3 sequence: CASSRSRLAGSTYEQYF. CDR3 in DNA: TGTGCCAGCAGCCGCTCGCGACTAGCGGGCTCGACCTACGAGCAGTACTTC.

This chain links TRBV3-1 (or the pseudogene TRBV3-2) with TRBJ2-2; possible D gene TRBD2, 6 bases. The V end lost 1 base, the J end lost 2 bases, and 11 bases lay between the germline ends. This CDR3 has 16 amino acids. The germline CDR1 and CDR2 sequences are LGHDT and YNNKEL (reference sequence). DNA of the CDR3: TGTGCCAGCAGCCAAGTGGGCGCGGGAAACACCGGGGAGCTGTTTTTT. Translation gives CASSQVGAGNTGELFF.

This clone was counted a few times. This rearrangement joins TRBV7-9 to TRBJ1-1; D unclear. The CDR3 contains 11 residues. Trimming pared 3 bases from V and 6 bases from J, leaving 5 bases between. The germline CDR1 and CDR2 sequences are SEHNR and FQNEAQ (reference sequence). In DNA form, the CDR3 reads TGTGCCAGCAGCTTTTCTTCTGAAGCTTTCTTT. Its translation: CASSFSSEAFF.

This clone was detected once. The DNA for the CDR3 is TGTGCCTGGAGTTACGGAGGGGCGGTTAACTATGGCTACACCTTC. This sequence encodes CAWSYGGAVNYGYTF. The chain has TRBV30 and TRBJ1-2; TRBD1 is a possible D gene (5 bases). The length of the CDR3 is 15 residues. The germline V gene has CDR1 GTSNPN and CDR2 SVGIG (reference sequence). V was shortened by 2 bases and J by 1 base, with 14 bases between the two germline ends.

The chain combines TRBV7-9 with TRBJ1-4, with a weak D call TRBD1 (6 bases). V gave up 4 bases and J gave up 8 bases, with 14 bases separating them. This CDR3 has 14 residues. Germline V CDR1 and CDR2: SEHNR, FQNEAQ (reference sequence). The CDR3 DNA is TGTGCCAGCAGCTCGGACAGTCTCGGGGAAAAACTGTTTTTT. This gives the protein CASSSDSLGEKLFF.

This clone came up a few times. This rearrangement joins TRBV4-3 to TRBJ2-5, with TRBD2 identical over 7 bases. This CDR3 comprises 15 residues. With 2 bases clipped from V and 1 base from J, the junction kept 4 bases outside the gene matches. Per germline, CDR1 LGHNA and CDR2 YSLEER. The DNA of the CDR3 is TGCGCCAGCAGCCAAACCGGGAGGCCCCAAGAGACCCAGTACTTC. This sequence encodes CASSQTGRPQETQYF.

The chain joins TRBV5-1 to TRBJ1-4; 8 bases are a match to TRBD1. V shed 0 bases, J shed 5 bases, and the junction held 6 bases outside the gene matches. The CDR3 spans 16 residues. Germline V CDR1 and CDR2: SGHRS, YFSETQ. The CDR3 DNA reads TGCGCCAGCAGCTTGGTCCCGGGACAGGAAAATGAAAAACTGTTTTTT. Its protein is CASSLVPGQENEKLFF.

This CDR3 is CASRMTGAGTGELFF. The CDR3 region has the DNA TGTGCCAGTAGGATGACAGGGGCGGGCACCGGGGAGCTGTTTTTT. V is TRBV19 and J is TRBJ2-2, with 8 bases that match TRBD1. With V trimmed by 6 bases and J by 4 bases, 7 bases remained unmatched. The CDR3 has 15 amino acids. Germline CDR1 reads LNHDA; CDR2 reads SQIVND (reference sequence).

This clone was seen a single time. The CDR3 is CASSYSTGLGSPLHF. The CDR3 DNA follows: TGTGCCAGCAGTTACTCGACAGGGCTGGGGTCACCCCTCCACTTT. The chain is built from TRBV6-5 and TRBJ1-6; 7 positions match TRBD1. Trimming removed 0 bases from V and 10 bases from J; junction bases left unmatched: 6. The V gene's germline CDR1 is MNHEY and CDR2 SVGAGI. This CDR3 is built from 15 residues.

V usage is TRBV6-5 and J usage is TRBJ1-1; TRBD1 is a possible D gene (5 bases). Trimming removed 7 bases at V and 2 bases at J, with 17 bases between. Germline lookup yields CDR1 MNHEY and CDR2 SVGAGI. The CDR3 loop spans 15 amino acids. CDR3 nucleotides: TGTGCCAGCACCCGTGCGGGGGTTATTAACACTGAAGCTTTCTTT. It is translated as CASTRAGVINTEAFF.

DNA for the CDR3: TGTGCCAGCAGCATAAGCCGGACAGGGGGCGCGGTTCAGCCCCAGCATTTT. Translating gives CASSISRTGGAVQPQHF. This chain uses TRBV5-5 with TRBJ1-5, with TRBD1 matching over 11 bases. Germline-derived CDR1 and CDR2 are SGHKS and YYEKEE (reference sequence). CDR3 length: 17 residues. The V gene end was trimmed by 4 bases and the J gene end by 6 bases; junction bases not matched to a gene: 12.

In DNA, the CDR3 is TGTGCCAGCAGCGGACCGGGTTACCTCAGTGAGCAGTTCTTC. Amino acid sequence: CASSGPGYLSEQFF. The chain combines TRBV9 with TRBJ2-1; no clear D gene. CDR3 length: 14 amino acids. Germline V lookup: CDR1 SGDLS, CDR2 YYNGEE. Trimming removed 3 bases from V and 9 bases from J, with 16 bases in between.

J is TRBJ2-3 and V is TRBV5-4; 7 bases map to TRBD1. The V gene's germline CDR1 is SGHNT and CDR2 YYREEE (reference sequence). After removal of 1 base from V and 1 base from J, the junction contained 3 bases not matched to a gene. The CDR3 has 15 amino acids. The CDR3 protein is CASSLTGVGTDTQYF. In DNA, the CDR3 is TGTGCCAGCAGCTTGACAGGGGTTGGCACAGATACGCAGTATTTT. Full variable domain (missing parts from reference TRBV5-4 and TRBJ2-3): ETGVTQSPTHLIKTRGQQVTLRCSSQSGHNTVSWYQQALGQGPQFIFQYYREEENGRGNFPPRFSGLQFPNYSSELNVNALELDDSALYLCASSLTGVGTDTQYFGPGTRLTVL.

This clone has a count of ten or more. The chain recombines TRBV7-8 with TRBJ1-5; TRBD1 agrees at 9 bases. The CDR3 consists of 18 residues. Germline-derived CDR1 and CDR2 are SGHVS and FQNEAQ. J was trimmed by 0 bases and V by 2 bases; bases with no gene match: 8. The CDR3 DNA sequence: TGTGCCAGCAGCTTATATGGGACAGGGAGAATTAGCAATCAGCCCCAGCATTTT. Protein product: CASSLYGTGRISNQPQHF.

J is TRBJ2-1 and V is TRBV14, with D tentatively TRBD2 (6 bases). V gave up 4 bases and J gave up 6 bases, with 10 bases separating them. The CDR3 has 13 amino acids. In germline, CDR1 is SGHDN, CDR2 FVKESK. In DNA form, the CDR3 reads TGTGCCAGCAGCCGGGGGGACGGCAATGAGCAGTTCTTC. Protein: CASSRGDGNEQFF.